Sequencing of this TCR beta chain was carried out in a study of CD8 T cells in Susac syndrome. Looking at the study overall: Sequencing included Susac syndrome patients, 5 or 6 of them with active disease and roughly 8 in remission.

CDR1 DFQATT and CDR2 SNEGSKA come from the germline V gene (reference sequence). The V segment lost 3 bases and the J segment 7 bases; nucleotides outside the gene matches: 5. This CDR3 has 13 amino acids. Sequencing targeted TCR beta in blood CD8+ and CD4+ T cells. On this clonotype itself: Its antigen is not known.

With random hexamers, reverse transcription was performed on about 0.45 to 1 ug of RNA. immunoSEQ multiplex PCR amplified TCR beta CDR3 across 54 Vbeta, 13 Jbeta. TCRdb reprocessed the immunoSEQ multiplex PCR reads with MiXCR, giving one entry per CDR3 protein. There are roughly 180,000 distinct CDR3 sequences in the sample; 85% to 95% occur only once, and around 0.094% lies in the top ten. Study outcomes and limitations: When the CD4+ T cell repertoires of patients with Susac syndrome were examined, they did not show any clonal expansion.

Specimen: CD4+ T cells from PBMCs. The sequence was obtained from a human donor with Susac syndrome. The rearrangement joins TRBV20-1 to TRBJ1-3; 8 bases are shared with TRBD1. The CDR3 DNA sequence: TGCAGTGCTAGGGGACAGGTCCACAACACCATATATTTT. It yields the protein CSARGQVHNTIYF.